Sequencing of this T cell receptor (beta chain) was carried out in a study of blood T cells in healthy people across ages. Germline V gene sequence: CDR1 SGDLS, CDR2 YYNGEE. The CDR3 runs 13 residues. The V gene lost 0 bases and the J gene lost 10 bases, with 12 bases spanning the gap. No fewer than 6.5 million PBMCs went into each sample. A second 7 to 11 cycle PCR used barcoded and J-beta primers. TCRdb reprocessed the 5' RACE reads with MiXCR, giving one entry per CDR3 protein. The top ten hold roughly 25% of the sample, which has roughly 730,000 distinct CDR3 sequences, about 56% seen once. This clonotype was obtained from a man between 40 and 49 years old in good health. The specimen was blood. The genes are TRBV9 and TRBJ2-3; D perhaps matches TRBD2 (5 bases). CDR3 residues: CASSVEGLRAQYF. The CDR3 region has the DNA TGTGCCAGCAGCGTAGAGGGTCTGAGGGCGCAGTATTTT.